These 29 T cell receptor beta chains came from one sample sequenced in a study of blood T cells in healthy people across ages. Sample-barcoded 5' priming and a J-beta primer mix drove a second PCR of about 6 to 12 cycles. TCRdb ran MiXCR on the 5' RACE reads and lists one entry per CDR3 protein. The repertoire holds about 570,000 distinct CDR3 sequences, with 27% as singletons. Sequenced material: blood. Source of these receptors: a woman aged 70 to 79 in good health.

This clonotype was counted only a few times. The rearrangement uses TRBV7-2 and TRBJ2-7; D may be TRBD1 or TRBD2 (5 bases each). Germline V gives CDR1 SGHTA, CDR2 FQGNSA. V was cut by 2 bases and J by 0 bases, with 11 bases left in between. The CDR3 totals 15 residues. For the CDR3, the DNA is TGTGCCAGCAGCTTACAGTCAGGGAGCTCCTACGAGCAGTACTTC. Translated, it gives CASSLQSGSSYEQYF.

This clonotype appeared a few times. The chain has TRBV5-1 and TRBJ1-1, with a weak D call TRBD1 (5 bases). Trimming removed 4 bases at V and 0 bases at J, with 13 bases between. This CDR3 spans 15 amino acids. Germline CDR1 SGHRS, CDR2 YFSETQ. DNA for the CDR3: TGCGCCAGCAGCGCACAATGGGGCATGAACACTGAAGCTTTCTTT. Its translation: CASSAQWGMNTEAFF.

The rearrangement links TRBV3-1 to TRBJ2-5; 8 bases are a match to TRBD2. After removal of 0 bases from V and 2 bases from J, the junction contained 11 bases not matched to a gene. The CDR3 has 18 residues. The germline V gene encodes CDR1 LGHDT and CDR2 YNNKEL (reference sequence). The CDR3 region has the DNA TGTGCCAGCAGCCAAGATCTTTTGGCTAGCGGGCAACAAGAGACCCAGTACTTC. Protein sequence: CASSQDLLASGQQETQYF.

This clonotype was recorded a few times. This CDR3 reads CASSRDQGAYGYTF. CDR3 nucleotides: TGCGCCAGCAGCCGGGATCAGGGGGCGTATGGCTACACCTTC. This chain joins TRBV4-1 and TRBJ1-2; 8 bases agree with TRBD1. This CDR3 is 14 amino acids long. With V trimmed by 4 bases and J by 5 bases, 6 bases remained unmatched. Germline assignment: CDR1 MGHRA and CDR2 YSYEKL.

The chain recombines TRBV20-1 with TRBJ1-1; 9 bases are shared with TRBD1. The germline gives CDR1 DFQATT, CDR2 SNEGSKA (reference sequence). The CDR3 has 14 residues. V shed 4 bases and J 1 base; nucleotides not matched to a gene: 4. The CDR3 loop reads CSATGQGGNTEAFF. The CDR3 region has the DNA TGCAGTGCTACGGGACAGGGAGGGAACACTGAAGCTTTCTTT.

V usage is TRBV7-6 and J usage is TRBJ2-3; 7 nucleotides line up with TRBD2. V was pared by 6 bases and J by 8 bases, with 17 bases of the junction left unmatched. This CDR3 spans 16 amino acids. The germline CDR1 and CDR2 sequences are SGHVS and FNYEAQ. The CDR3 nucleotides are TGTGCCAGCAGTGAATCCCGACTAGCTGGCTTCGGTACGCAGTATTTT. Protein: CASSESRLAGFGTQYF.

The V gene is TRBV20-1, the J gene TRBJ1-2; D is uncertain. CDR1 and CDR2 (germline): DFQATT, SNEGSKA (reference sequence). There are 14 residues in the CDR3. V shed 6 bases and J shed 8 bases, with 22 bases lying between them. CDR3 DNA sequence: TGCAGTGCCCCTCTGGCTCGGGCGGTGGGGGGCTACACCTTC. The encoded protein is CSAPLARAVGGYTF.

The gene calls are TRBV6-6 and TRBJ2-5; either TRBD1 or TRBD2 may supply D (5 bases each). Looked up from germline, CDR1 is MNHNY and CDR2 is SVGAGI (reference sequence). V dropped 8 bases and J dropped 5 bases, with 18 bases sitting between them. This CDR3 is built from 14 residues. The CDR3 here is CASDYGAQWETQYF. The CDR3 nucleotides read TGTGCCAGCGATTACGGGGCCCAATGGGAGACCCAGTACTTC.

The chain recombines TRBV7-9 with TRBJ1-1, with TRBD1 matching over 8 bases. Germline V gene sequence: CDR1 SEHNR, CDR2 FQNEAQ (reference sequence). CDR3 size: 14 residues. V trimming: 5 bases; J trimming: 1 base; junction bases outside the gene matches: 3. This CDR3 is CASSGQGQNTEAFF. The CDR3, as DNA: TGTGCCAGCAGCGGACAGGGTCAGAACACTGAAGCTTTCTTT.

The rearrangement links TRBV29-1 to TRBJ2-5; no clear D. The J call may be faulty, since TRBJ2-7 better matches the DNA end. The CDR3 totals 14 residues. CDR1 and CDR2 from the germline V gene are SQVTM and ANQGSEA. Written as DNA, the CDR3 is TGCAGCGTTGCACCGACCCAGCGCTCCTACGAGCAGTACTTC. This encodes CSVAPTQRSYEQYF.

V and J are TRBV6-6 and TRBJ1-4; perhaps TRBD1 as D (5 bases). The CDR3 is 12 amino acids. Germline assignment: CDR1 MNHNY and CDR2 SVGAGI (reference sequence). Trimming took 8 bases from V and 8 from J, leaving 12 bases between them. The CDR3 loop reads CASGRKGEKLFF. CDR3 nucleotides: TGTGCCAGCGGTCGGAAGGGGGAAAAACTGTTTTTT.

This clonotype was counted only a few times. The V gene is TRBV5-1, the J gene TRBJ2-5, with 10 bases lining up with TRBD2. J gave up 12 bases and V 5 bases, and 13 bases lay outside the gene matches. The germline CDR1 and CDR2 sequences are SGHRS and YFSETQ. CDR3 length equals 14 residues. The CDR3 reads CASSPGTSVGSEYF. As DNA, the CDR3 is TGCGCCAGCAGTCCCGGGACTAGCGTTGGCTCGGAGTACTTC.

In this sample, this clonotype turned up a few times. This chain links TRBV12-3 or TRBV12-4 with TRBJ2-2; D remains ambiguous. V was clipped by 1 base and J by 1 base, with 4 bases between them. This CDR3 spans 14 amino acids. The CDR3 protein is CASSLGENTGELFF. In DNA, the CDR3 is TGTGCCAGCAGTTTAGGGGAGAACACCGGGGAGCTGTTTTTT.

This clonotype turned up a few times. The genes are TRBV9 and TRBJ2-1; the D gene is possibly TRBD1 (5 bases). Germline-derived CDR1 and CDR2 are SGDLS and YYNGEE. V gave up 1 base and J gave up 0 bases, with 11 bases separating them. CDR3 length equals 16 residues. The CDR3 sequence is CASSVTGSSSYNEQFF. The CDR3 DNA reads TGTGCCAGCAGCGTAACAGGCTCGAGCTCCTACAATGAGCAGTTCTTC.

This clonotype was picked up a small number of times. The chain employs TRBV4-3 and TRBJ1-1; D gene unclear. Trimming cost V 1 base and J 1 base, with 10 bases left between them. The germline gives CDR1 LGHNA, CDR2 YSLEER. The CDR3 totals 15 residues. The CDR3 protein is CASSQVAGSNTEAFF. CDR3 bases: TGCGCCAGCAGCCAAGTGGCAGGCTCGAACACTGAAGCTTTCTTT.

This clonotype has a handful of counts. The chain couples TRBV6-4 to TRBJ1-2; D is unresolved. Germline CDR1 MRHNA, CDR2 SNTAGT. The length of the CDR3 is 13 residues. Trimming took 0 bases from V and 8 from J, leaving 10 bases between them. The CDR3 nucleotides are TGTGCCAGCAGTGACTCGAATGGGGAAGGCTACACCTTC. It specifies CASSDSNGEGYTF.

This chain uses TRBV18 with TRBJ1-3; D is possibly TRBD1 (5 bases). Germline loops: CDR1 KGHSH, CDR2 LQKENI. The V end was cut by 6 bases, the J end by 7 bases, with 13 bases between. The length of the CDR3 is 13 residues. CDR3 sequence: CASSSGTQNTIYF. The CDR3, as DNA: TGTGCCAGCTCGTCCGGGACTCAGAACACCATATATTTT.

In DNA form, the CDR3 reads TGTGCCAGCTCGAGTAGGGGGAAGATACACTATGGCTACACCTTC. Protein sequence: CASSSRGKIHYGYTF. The gene calls are TRBV21-1 and TRBJ1-2; the table assigns TRBD1, which was not confirmed against the DNA. TRBV21-1 is annotated as a pseudogene. The CDR3 totals 15 residues.

The chain carries TRBV7-9 and TRBJ2-7; possibly TRBD1 for D (6 bases). The CDR3 contains 13 residues. Trimming removed 4 bases at V and 6 bases at J, with 13 bases between. From germline, CDR1 is SEHNR and CDR2 FQNEAQ (reference sequence). The DNA for the CDR3 is TGTGCCAGCAGCTCCTCCCTGACAGGCGAGCAGTACTTC. Its protein product is CASSSSLTGEQYF.

The sample holds a few counts of this clonotype. The chain joins TRBV3-1 to TRBJ1-1, with D uncertain. This CDR3 contains 15 residues. CDR1 and CDR2 (germline): LGHDT, YNNKEL (reference sequence). V was cut by 4 bases and J by 5 bases, with 17 bases left in between. The CDR3 region is CASSPWGGGSTEAFF. The DNA for the CDR3 is TGTGCCAGCAGCCCGTGGGGTGGAGGGTCGACTGAAGCTTTCTTT.

This clonotype was picked up a small number of times. The chain employs TRBV3-1 and TRBJ2-5; tentatively, D is TRBD2 (5 bases). With the DNA end fitting TRBJ2-1 better, the J assignment may be wrong. The CDR3 extends over 16 amino acids. Germline values: CDR1 LGHDT, CDR2 YNNKEL (reference sequence). The CDR3 protein is CASSREIRAGGGEQFF. The CDR3 DNA sequence: TGTGCCAGCAGCCGGGAAATCCGGGCCGGAGGAGGCGAGCAGTTCTTC.

This clonotype was counted at least ten times. The rearrangement links TRBV20-1 to TRBJ2-5; D perhaps matches TRBD2 (5 bases). With 4 bases removed from V and 3 bases from J, the gap between germline ends came to 9 bases. Per the germline V gene, CDR1 is DFQATT and CDR2 is SNEGSKA (reference sequence). The CDR3 is 12 residues long. The CDR3 here is CSAIGNEETQYF. In DNA form, the CDR3 reads TGCAGTGCTATCGGGAACGAAGAGACCCAGTACTTC.

In its sample, this clonotype was seen a few times. This chain connects TRBV21-1 to TRBJ2-5; the D call in the table, TRBD2, was not verified against the DNA. With the DNA end fitting TRBJ2-7 better, the J assignment may be wrong. TRBV21-1 is listed as a pseudogene. This CDR3 is 14 amino acids long. CDR3 sequence reads: CASSRGRVVHEQYF. In DNA form, the CDR3 reads TGTGCCAGCAGTAGGGGGAGGGTGGTCCACGAGCAGTACTTC.

The chain couples TRBV20-1 to TRBJ1-2, with a possible D match to TRBD1 (5 bases). Trimming cost V 6 bases and J 9 bases, with 17 bases left between them. The CDR3 extends over 12 amino acids. Germline CDR1 DFQATT, CDR2 SNEGSKA (reference sequence). Here the CDR3 DNA reads TGCAGTGCCCCGTCCCAGGGAAAGAGCTACACCTTC. It translates to CSAPSQGKSYTF.

This clonotype has only a few counts. The V and J genes are TRBV7-9 and TRBJ1-4; D might be TRBD1 (5 bases). This CDR3 has 16 residues. V gave up 5 bases and J gave up 6 bases, with 19 bases separating them. Germline assignment: CDR1 SEHNR and CDR2 FQNEAQ (reference sequence). The CDR3 sequence is CASSRALGDFYEKLFF. CDR3 nucleotides: TGTGCCAGCAGCCGGGCCTTGGGGGACTTTTATGAAAAACTGTTTTTT.

This clonotype was recorded many times. The V gene is TRBV6-5, the J gene TRBJ1-2; D unclear. CDR1 is MNHEY and CDR2 is SVGAGI in the germline V gene. This CDR3 spans 12 amino acids. With 8 bases removed from V and 5 bases from J, the gap between germline ends came to 12 bases. The CDR3 reads CASERSGYGYTF. In nucleotides, the CDR3 is TGTGCCAGCGAGAGATCGGGGTATGGCTACACCTTC.

As to this clonotype: Given a much more abundant clone one base away, this may be a read error. The chain couples TRBV7-8 to TRBJ2-5; weak D call: TRBD2 (6 bases). CDR3 length: 16 residues. The germline CDR1 and CDR2 sequences are SGHVS and FQNEAQ. Between the trimmed V and J ends, which lost 6 bases and 0 bases, there was a span of 17 bases. The CDR3 DNA reads as TGTGCCAGCAGGGCCCTCGGGAGCCGTGACCAAGAGACCCAGTACTTC. Translation: CASRALGSRDQETQYF.

This clonotype was observed at least ten times. The chain couples TRBV5-1 to TRBJ2-3; weak D call: TRBD2 (6 bases). The CDR3 has 17 amino acids. Trimming pared 0 bases from V and 5 bases from J, leaving 19 bases between. From germline, CDR1 is SGHRS and CDR2 YFSETQ. The CDR3 coding sequence is TGCGCCAGCAGCTTGGGGGATTCGGGTCAGGGAGGAGATACGCAGTATTTT. This encodes CASSLGDSGQGGDTQYF.

The chain employs TRBV24-1 and TRBJ2-7, with 8 bases fitting TRBD1. Germline CDR1 and CDR2: KGHDR and SFDVKD. This CDR3 spans 15 amino acids. V trimming: 7 bases; J trimming: 2 bases; junction bases outside the gene matches: 9. The CDR3 reads CATRPTGGQPYEQYF. In nucleotides, the CDR3 is TGTGCCACCAGACCCACAGGGGGTCAGCCCTACGAGCAGTACTTC.